What follows are 14 T cell receptor beta chains derived from one specimen sequenced in a study of cytomegalovirus exposure and HLA in healthy donors. PCR amplification relied on 60 Vbeta primers (plus 13 Jbeta primers). Some clones are missing from TCRdb's copy, which holds only in-frame ones; the method was immunoSEQ multiplex PCR. Among under 200,000 clones listed, around 81% were seen once. Sequencing was performed on PBMCs. Receptor source: a young woman in good health and CMV-seropositive.

The chain carries TRBV5-1 and TRBJ2-1; 16 nucleotides line up with TRBD2. Trimming removed 4 bases from V and 3 bases from J; junction bases left unmatched: 7. CDR1 is SGHRS and CDR2 is YFSETQ in the germline V gene. CDR3 size: 18 residues. The CDR3 region is CASSPGLAGGRGYNEQFF. CDR3 nucleotides: TGCGCCAGCAGCCCGGGACTAGCGGGGGGGAGAGGCTACAATGAGCAGTTCTTC.

This chain links TRBV6-1 with TRBJ2-7; D might be TRBD2 (6 bases). V dropped 2 bases and J dropped 2 bases, with 16 bases sitting between them. The germline CDR1 and CDR2 sequences are MNHNS and SASEGT. The CDR3 runs to 16 residues. The CDR3 sequence: CASSELGSGGPYEQYF. In DNA form, the CDR3 reads TGTGCCAGCAGTGAATTGGGTAGCGGTGGGCCCTACGAGCAGTACTTC.

The rearrangement joins TRBV5-1 to TRBJ1-1; TRBD1 agrees at 7 bases. Germline CDR1 is SGHRS and CDR2 is YFSETQ. J lost 4 bases, V lost 0 bases, and 12 bases had no gene match. This CDR3 region has 17 residues. CDR3 nucleotide sequence: TGCGCCAGCAGCTTGGAGGCTATTGGGGCAGGGGGCACTGAAGCTTTCTTT. Residues: CASSLEAIGAGGTEAFF.

The chain links TRBV18 to TRBJ1-2; tentative D call: TRBD1 (6 bases). From germline, CDR1 is KGHSH and CDR2 LQKENI. V was pared by 4 bases and J by 4 bases, with 13 bases between. CDR3 size: 14 residues. The CDR3 region is CASSLGTSGYGYTF. The CDR3 region has the DNA TGTGCCAGCTCACTCGGGACATCGGGCTATGGCTACACCTTC.

The chain couples TRBV19 to TRBJ2-1; TRBD1 aligns across 9 bases. Per the germline V gene, CDR1 is LNHDA and CDR2 is SQIVND (reference sequence). The CDR3 is 14 amino acids. The V and J ends lost 7 bases and 5 bases, in that order; junction bases with no gene match: 6. CDR3 protein: CASKSGTGNNEQFF. The CDR3 DNA follows: TGTGCCAGTAAATCCGGGACAGGGAACAATGAGCAGTTCTTC. Complete variable domain (other parts from reference TRBV19 and TRBJ2-1): DGGITQSPKYLFRKEGQNVTLSCEQNLNHDAMYWYRQDPGQGLRLIYYSQIVNDFQKGDIAEGYSVSREKKESFPLTVTSAQKNPTAFYLCASKSGTGNNEQFFGPGTRLTVL.

The chain carries TRBV5-4 and TRBJ1-1; TRBD1 is a possible D gene (6 bases). Looked up from germline, CDR1 is SGHNT and CDR2 is YYREEE (reference sequence). The CDR3 covers 17 residues. With 4 bases removed from V and 2 bases from J, the gap between germline ends came to 21 bases. The CDR3 sequence is CASSAGVVERKNTEAFF. The CDR3 nucleotides are TGTGCCAGCAGCGCAGGGGTGGTGGAGAGGAAAAACACTGAAGCTTTCTTT. Looking up the rest from reference TRBV5-4 and TRBJ1-1 gives the full variable domain: ETGVTQSPTHLIKTRGQQVTLRCSSQSGHNTVSWYQQALGQGPQFIFQYYREEENGRGNFPPRFSGLQFPNYSSELNVNALELDDSALYLCASSAGVVERKNTEAFFGQGTRLTVV.

This clone came up a few times. The chain combines TRBV5-1 with TRBJ2-5, with 8 nucleotides matching TRBD1. V was clipped by 6 bases and J by 2 bases; unmatched bases: 3. CDR3 length: 13 amino acids. Germline CDR1 and CDR2: SGHRS and YFSETQ. The CDR3: CASNYRGQETQYF. The CDR3 DNA reads TGCGCCAGCAATTACAGGGGGCAAGAGACCCAGTACTTC.

This clone was detected a few times. J is TRBJ1-3 and V is TRBV28; weak D call: TRBD1 (5 bases). The CDR3 totals 13 residues. Per the germline V gene, CDR1 is MDHEN and CDR2 is SYDVKM. Trimming stripped 6 bases from V and 0 bases from J, with 6 bases between. The CDR3 bases are TGTGCCAGCAGAGACAGCTCTGGAAACACCATATATTTT. This translates into CASRDSSGNTIYF. Based on the CDR3 plus reference TRBV28 and TRBJ1-3, the full variable domain is DVKVTQSSRYLVKRTGEKVFLECVQDMDHENMFWYRQDPGLGLRLIYFSYDVKMKEKGDIPEGYSVSREKKERFSLILESASTNQTSMYLCASRDSSGNTIYFGEGSWLTVV.

The gene calls are TRBV7-9 and TRBJ2-7; D is undetermined. Germline V gene sequence: CDR1 SEHNR, CDR2 FQNEAQ (reference sequence). The CDR3 loop spans 12 amino acids. Trimming pared 0 bases from V and 7 bases from J, leaving 7 bases between. The CDR3 DNA is TGTGCCAGCAGCTTAGCCGGCAGGGAGCAGTACTTC. Protein: CASSLAGREQYF.

The J gene is TRBJ2-7, the V gene TRBV5-4; unclear D gene. The germline gives CDR1 SGHNT, CDR2 YYREEE (reference sequence). V dropped 4 bases and J dropped 0 bases, with 14 bases sitting between them. The CDR3 length is 15 residues. The DNA for the CDR3 is TGTGCCAGCAGCGCTGCGGCGAGGAGCTCCTACGAGCAGTACTTC. Translated, it gives CASSAAARSSYEQYF.

For this clone: The missing conserved phenylalanine or tryptophan at the end of this CDR3 makes a read error likely. Because the CDR3's place on the DNA is in doubt, the DNA is left out and the CDR3 is given as listed by TCRdb. The chain couples TRBV7-9 to TRBJ1-2; TRBD1 reflects the table's D call only, with no check against the DNA. Counting both end residues, the CDR3 totals 13 amino acids. Germline values: CDR1 SEHNR, CDR2 FQNEAQ (reference sequence). CDR3 amino acids: CASSSRGQGNLPL.

On this clone: Mismatch with germline at one junction end may stem from a read error. The chain joins TRBV25-1 to TRBJ1-1, with D uncertain. The CDR3 sequence is 15 residues long. Germline CDR1 is MGHDK and CDR2 is SYGVNS. In DNA form, the CDR3 reads TGTACCAGCAGTGAGGTGGAGTATCTCGGCACTGAAGCTTTCTTT. Encoded protein: CTSSEVEYLGTEAFF. Complete variable domain (other parts from reference TRBV25-1 and TRBJ1-1): EADIYQTPRYLVIGTGKKITLECSQTMGHDKMYWYQQDPGMELHLIHYSYGVNSTEKGDLSSESTVSRIRTEHFPLTLESARPSHTSQYLCTSSEVEYLGTEAFFGQGTRLTVV.

The chain has TRBV6-4 and TRBJ2-1; 7 bases fit TRBD2. Germline V lookup: CDR1 MRHNA, CDR2 SNTAGT. The CDR3 totals 15 residues. The V and J ends lost 8 bases and 3 bases, in that order; junction bases with no gene match: 10. The CDR3 DNA reads TGTGCCAGCGCGGGGGAGGCCGGGAGCTACAATGAGCAGTTCTTC. This translates into CASAGEAGSYNEQFF.

CDR3 amino acids: CASSPTQNSYEQYF. CDR3 in DNA: TGTGCCAGCAGCCCCACTCAAAACTCCTACGAGCAGTACTTC. The rearrangement links TRBV7-7 to TRBJ2-7; D is unresolved. CDR1 and CDR2 from the germline V gene are SSHAT and FNYEAQ (reference sequence). The CDR3 is 14 amino acids. Trimming shortened V by 5 bases and J by 0 bases, and 11 bases separated the two germline ends. The full variable domain, completed using reference TRBV7-7 and TRBJ2-7, is GAGVSQSPRYKVTKRGQDVTLRCDPISSHATLYWYQQALGQGPEFLTYFNYEAQPDKSGLPSDRFSAERPEGSISTLTIQRTEQRDSAMYRCASSPTQNSYEQYFGPGTRLTVT.